A selection of T cell receptor beta chains follows, all from one sample in a study of T cells in Graves' hyperthyroidism and ophthalmopathy. TCRdb passed the multiplex PCR reads through MiXCR, listing each CDR3 protein once. The sample lists about 350,000 distinct CDR3 sequences, about 17% occurring once. Sequencing was done on a sample of blood. Receptor source: a woman in her twenties or thirties with Graves' hyperthyroidism that later progressed to Graves' ophthalmopathy. Both conserved end residues are part of each CDR3. Fields, in order: J gene, D gene, clone size, V gene, CDR3 DNA, CDR3 protein. The D gene is left open where the match is weak. For some rows the clone size is stated as once, few or many, or as a class when expanded; others skip it.

j_gene: TRBJ1-4; d_gene: -; abundance: many; v_gene: TRBV30; CDR3nt: TGTGCCTGGACCCACAGGGTCTTCACCCTTTCGAATGAAAAACTGTTTTTT; CDR3aa: CAWTHRVFTLSNEKLFF
j_gene: TRBJ2-7; d_gene: -; abundance: many; v_gene: TRBV28; CDR3nt: TGTGCCAGCAGTTTTGCCGGCGGTCAACACTACGAGCAGTACTTC; CDR3aa: CASSFAGGQHYEQYF
j_gene: TRBJ1-2; d_gene: -; abundance: few; v_gene: TRBV12-3/TRBV12-4; CDR3nt: TGTGCCAGCACCCCGGTGGGAGCGGGTGGCTACACCTTC; CDR3aa: CASTPVGAGGYTF
j_gene: TRBJ2-2; d_gene: -; abundance: many; v_gene: TRBV28; CDR3nt: TGTGCCAGCAGTTCCGCTCGGGCCACGAACACCGGGGAGCTGTTTTTT; CDR3aa: CASSSARATNTGELFF
j_gene: TRBJ2-3; d_gene: TRBD2; abundance: -; v_gene: TRBV11-2; CDR3nt: TGTGCCAGCAGCCCGACTAGCGGGGTCACAGATACGCAGTATTTT; CDR3aa: CASSPTSGVTDTQYF
j_gene: TRBJ2-2; d_gene: TRBD2; abundance: few; v_gene: TRBV6-1; CDR3nt: TGTGCCAGCAGGGAGCGGGGGGCGTTCGGGGAGCTGTTTTTT; CDR3aa: CASRERGAFGELFF
j_gene: TRBJ2-1; d_gene: TRBD2; abundance: -; v_gene: TRBV6-2/TRBV6-3; CDR3nt: TGTGCCAGCACAAAACTAGCGGGGGGCAACAATGAGCAGTTCTTC; CDR3aa: CASTKLAGGNNEQFF
j_gene: TRBJ2-3; d_gene: -; abundance: many; v_gene: TRBV24-1; CDR3nt: TGTGCCACCAGTGATTTGCGGTTTGGGGGGACGGATACGCAGTATTTT; CDR3aa: CATSDLRFGGTDTQYF
j_gene: TRBJ2-3; d_gene: TRBD2; abundance: many; v_gene: TRBV12-3/TRBV12-4; CDR3nt: TGTGCCAGCAGTGCGAGACTAGCGGGAGGGGAAGATACGCAGTATTTT; CDR3aa: CASSARLAGGEDTQYF
j_gene: TRBJ2-7; d_gene: TRBD2; abundance: many; v_gene: TRBV4-1; CDR3nt: TGCGCCAGCAGCCCCCGGACTAGCGGGAGTGACGAGCAGTACTTC; CDR3aa: CASSPRTSGSDEQYF
j_gene: TRBJ1-2; d_gene: -; abundance: -; v_gene: TRBV28; CDR3nt: TGTGCCAGCAGTTTAGTGACGGGCTATGGCTACACCTTC; CDR3aa: CASSLVTGYGYTF
j_gene: TRBJ1-1; d_gene: -; abundance: many; v_gene: TRBV6-1; CDR3nt: TGTGCCAGCACTTCACCCCGGGCCGATGCCACTGAAGCTTTCTTT; CDR3aa: CASTSPRADATEAFF
j_gene: TRBJ2-3; d_gene: -; abundance: many; v_gene: TRBV11-2; CDR3nt: TGTGCCAGCAGAAGGGGACTCTCTGGCACAGATACGCAGTATTTT; CDR3aa: CASRRGLSGTDTQYF
j_gene: TRBJ2-1; d_gene: -; abundance: many; v_gene: TRBV20-1; CDR3nt: TGCAGTGCTAGGGGGGCCCGCGGACCCATATACAATGAGCAGTTCTTC; CDR3aa: CSARGARGPIYNEQFF
j_gene: TRBJ2-7; d_gene: TRBD2; abundance: many; v_gene: TRBV18; CDR3nt: TGTGCCAGCTCCCAATCAGCGGGGGGAGAGCAGTACTTC; CDR3aa: CASSQSAGGEQYF
j_gene: TRBJ2-5; d_gene: TRBD2; abundance: -; v_gene: TRBV3-1; CDR3nt: TGTGCCAGCAGCCAAGATTGGCGACTAGCGGGGGAAGAGACCCAGTACTTC; CDR3aa: CASSQDWRLAGEETQYF
j_gene: TRBJ1-2; d_gene: -; abundance: -; v_gene: TRBV18; CDR3nt: TGTGCCAGCGGACCCGCCGTGGACAACAGCTATGGCTACACCTTC; CDR3aa: CASGPAVDNSYGYTF
j_gene: TRBJ2-3; d_gene: TRBD1; abundance: few; v_gene: TRBV19; CDR3nt: TGTGCCAGTAGCTCTTCGACAGGGCTCGGCACAGATACGCAGTATTTT; CDR3aa: CASSSSTGLGTDTQYF